What follows is one TCR beta chain and its context. Its cognate antigen has yet to be identified. No much larger clone exists at a distance of one base, and base qualities are not known. Taken from cysteine to phenylalanine, the CDR3 has 14 residues. Of the read, only the CDR3 DNA is kept; its 42 bases are in frame from base 1. V is cut by 5 bases and J by 3 bases, and the space between the germline ends is 11 bases. CDR1 and CDR2 are read off the germline V gene as MNHEY and SVGAGI. Receptors were amplified or captured by the immunoSEQ multiplex PCR assay. The clones in this table, taken by TCRdb from immuneACCESS, are in-frame only. Not every clone is retained; where verified, under half of the shortfall comes from an unresolved V gene, and the cause of the rest is unknown. This sample gives some 79,000 clones in total; roughly 90% of them show up just once. Clones ranked in the top ten supply approximately 7.2% of the sample.

This sample is drawn from a study of control samples from healthy donors and cancer patients (dated by TCRdb to between 2020 and 2021). Sequencing input: blood. The clonotype comes from a man aged 45-60 years in good health. The sequence is built from TRBV6-5 and TRBJ1-5; the D gene is not confidently resolved. CDR3 protein: CASSPRVFNQPQHF. The DNA reads as follows: TGTGCCAGCAGTCCAAGGGTGTTCAATCAGCCCCAGCATTTT.